What follows are 18 T cell receptor beta chains derived from one specimen sequenced in a study of response to subunit inactivated influenza vaccine. Using its own MiXCR run on the RT-PCR reads, TCRdb lists one record per CDR3 protein. This sample has over 750,000 distinct CDR3 sequences, with around 20% found just once. Sequenced here: PBMCs from blood, sampled 4 to 6 days after vaccination. These receptors originate from a man aged 50 to 60 who received an inactivated influenza vaccine.

Remarks on this clonotype: A much larger clone lies a single base off, so this may be a read error. The gene calls are TRBV20-1 and TRBJ2-1, with D possibly TRBD1 on 5 matching bases. Germline V gene sequence: CDR1 DFQATT, CDR2 SNEGSKA (reference sequence). There are 15 residues in the CDR3. V was cut by 4 bases and J by 0 bases, with 13 bases left in between. This chain's CDR3 is CSANPPTVSYNEQFF. The CDR3 DNA sequence: TGCAGTGCTAATCCCCCGACAGTCTCCTACAATGAGCAGTTCTTC.

This clonotype was seen more than once but under ten times. The chain uses TRBV28 and TRBJ2-1, with TRBD1 matching over 9 bases. The V gene end was trimmed by 6 bases and the J gene end by 6 bases; junction bases not matched to a gene: 12. CDR1 is MDHEN and CDR2 is SYDVKM in the germline V gene. The CDR3 loop spans 16 amino acids. The CDR3: CASRARRTGAPNEQFF. The CDR3 DNA reads as TGTGCCAGCAGGGCTAGAAGGACAGGGGCACCCAATGAGCAGTTCTTC.

The sample holds a few counts of this clonotype. This chain joins TRBV20-1 and TRBJ1-2; no reliable D call. CDR1 DFQATT and CDR2 SNEGSKA come from the germline V gene (reference sequence). The V end was cut by 0 bases, the J end by 0 bases, with 5 bases between. The CDR3 runs to 13 residues. CDR3 residues: CSARDGANYGYTF. The CDR3 coding sequence is TGCAGTGCTAGAGACGGAGCTAACTATGGCTACACCTTC.

This clonotype was observed at least ten times. This rearrangement joins TRBV6-5 to TRBJ2-3; 8 positions match TRBD1. CDR3 length: 12 residues. The germline V gene has CDR1 MNHEY and CDR2 SVGAGI. Unmatched junction bases numbered 5, after V lost 6 bases and J lost 9 bases. The CDR3 loop is CASRLTGGTQYF. The CDR3 DNA reads as TGTGCCAGCAGGTTAACAGGGGGGACGCAGTATTTT.

The table lists this clonotype with a few counts. The chain employs TRBV7-2 and TRBJ2-1; TRBD2 aligns across 7 bases. Germline CDR1 reads SGHTA; CDR2 reads FQGNSA. The CDR3 sequence is 15 residues long. With 3 bases clipped from V and 6 bases from J, the junction kept 8 bases outside the gene matches. This chain's CDR3 is CASSFLGLVGNEQFF. CDR3 DNA sequence: TGTGCCAGCAGCTTCCTTGGACTAGTAGGCAATGAGCAGTTCTTC.

This clonotype was counted between two and nine times. The chain is built from TRBV2 and TRBJ2-7, with D perhaps matching TRBD1 (6 bases). V shed 0 bases and J shed 2 bases, with 11 bases lying between them. CDR1 is SNHLY and CDR2 is FYNNEI in the germline V gene. CDR3 length: 15 residues. The CDR3 DNA reads as TGTGCCAGCAGTGAAGCGGAGTCAGGGGCCTACGAGCAGTACTTC. Translated, it gives CASSEAESGAYEQYF.

This clonotype was observed a handful of times. The chain couples TRBV6-2 or TRBV6-3 to TRBJ2-1, with 9 bases identical to TRBD2. Trimming removed 6 bases from V and 7 bases from J; junction bases left unmatched: 7. Germline lookup yields CDR1 MNHEY and CDR2 SVGEGT. The length of the CDR3 is 14 residues. The chain's CDR3 is CASRTGLARNEQFF. Written as DNA, the CDR3 is TGTGCCAGCAGGACGGGACTAGCACGTAATGAGCAGTTCTTC.

This sequence joins TRBV2 and TRBJ2-7; D is undetermined. CDR1 and CDR2 from the germline V gene are SNHLY and FYNNEI. Trimming took 4 bases from V and 1 from J, leaving 11 bases between them. The CDR3 runs 14 residues. The CDR3 protein is CASSGGPESYEQYF. The CDR3 nucleotides are TGTGCCAGCAGTGGAGGACCCGAGTCCTACGAGCAGTACTTC.

This clonotype was seen only a few times. The J gene is TRBJ1-2, the V gene TRBV6-5, with 10 bases lining up with TRBD1. The CDR3 covers 14 residues. V shed 2 bases, J shed 5 bases, and the junction held 2 bases outside the gene matches. Germline loops: CDR1 MNHEY, CDR2 SVGAGI. The CDR3 DNA reads as TGTGCCAGCAGTTACATGGACAGGGGGTATGGCTACACCTTC. This translates into CASSYMDRGYGYTF.

This clonotype was detected ten times or more. The rearrangement links TRBV20-1 to TRBJ1-4; D is uncertain. Deletions cut 3 bases from V and 7 bases from J, with 9 bases between. The length of the CDR3 is 12 residues. The germline CDR1 and CDR2 sequences are DFQATT and SNEGSKA (reference sequence). CDR3 DNA sequence: TGCAGTGCTAGGAGGGAGAGTGAAAAACTGTTTTTT. This translates into CSARRESEKLFF.

The chain links TRBV6-1 to TRBJ2-3; D remains unclear. CDR1 is MNHNS and CDR2 is SASEGT in the germline V gene. This CDR3 comprises 13 residues. Trimming pared 6 bases from V and 5 bases from J, leaving 12 bases between. The CDR3 loop reads CASSSTSRDTQYF. The CDR3 region has the DNA TGTGCCAGCAGCTCTACCTCTAGAGATACGCAGTATTTT.

This clonotype showed up just a few times. This rearrangement joins TRBV12-3 or TRBV12-4 to TRBJ1-1; maybe TRBD1 (5 bases). The ends were cut back, 5 bases at V and 3 bases at J, with 10 bases in the middle. This CDR3 region has 13 residues. The CDR3 DNA follows: TGTGCCAGCAGTGGAATAGGGGACACTGAAGCTTTCTTT. Encoded protein: CASSGIGDTEAFF.

The chain has TRBV5-1 and TRBJ2-1; TRBD2 aligns across 10 bases. The CDR3 has 15 amino acids. CDR1 and CDR2 (germline): SGHRS, YFSETQ. The junction had 5 bases not matched to a gene; V was cut back by 0 bases and J by 8 bases. CDR3 bases: TGCGCCAGCAGCTTGGAACTAGCGGGGTCCTATGAGCAGTTCTTC. It encodes CASSLELAGSYEQFF.

The chain employs TRBV13 and TRBJ2-5, with TRBD1 matching over 8 bases. The CDR3 is 15 amino acids. With V trimmed by 4 bases and J by 6 bases, 10 bases remained unmatched. CDR1 is PRHDT and CDR2 is FYEKMQ in the germline V gene (reference sequence). The chain's CDR3 is CASSSGQGERKTQYF. CDR3 DNA: TGTGCCAGCAGCTCAGGACAGGGAGAGAGGAAGACCCAGTACTTC.

A few counts support this clonotype. One end of the junction does not line up with germline, which may come from a read error. This chain joins TRBV29-1 and TRBJ2-7, with 7 bases aligning to TRBD1. The CDR3 is 14 amino acids. CDR1 and CDR2 (germline): SQVTM, ANQGSEA. The CDR3 loop is CSVEGVQGDYEQYF. The CDR3 nucleotides read TGCAGCGTCGAAGGTGTTCAGGGGGACTACGAGCAGTACTTC.

This clonotype was observed a handful of times. CDR3 in DNA: TGTGCCAGCAGCAGGCCCTCCTACGAGCAGTACTTC. It specifies CASSRPSYEQYF. The chain is built from TRBV21-1 and TRBJ2-7. TRBV21-1 is assigned pseudogene status. This CDR3 spans 12 amino acids.

The V gene is TRBV6-5, the J gene TRBJ2-5; D is perhaps TRBD1 (5 bases). Germline CDR1 reads MNHEY; CDR2 reads SVGAGI. The CDR3 runs to 14 residues. V lost 3 bases to trimming and J lost 6 bases, with 14 bases between them. In DNA form, the CDR3 reads TGTGCCAGCAGTTATCGCCTAGGGGTCCAGACCCAGTACTTC. Protein product: CASSYRLGVQTQYF.

CDR3 sequence: CASSRGDIQETQYF. CDR3 nucleotide sequence: TGTGCCAGCAGCCGGGGCGACATCCAAGAGACCCAGTACTTC. V is TRBV28 and J is TRBJ2-5; D is possibly TRBD1 or TRBD2 (5 bases each). V lost 6 bases to trimming and J lost 1 base, with 12 bases between them. The CDR3 length is 14 residues. The germline CDR1 and CDR2 sequences are MDHEN and SYDVKM.